The rows below give T cell receptor beta chains drawn from one sample of a study of blood T cell repertoires in COVID-19. Method: immunoSEQ multiplex PCR; TCRdb's copy keeps in-frame clones and lacks some. The sample holds a few hundred thousand clones, more than 85% seen once. Sequencing was done on a sample of peripheral blood. The receptors were sampled from a woman in her 50s with COVID-19, enrolled during active disease. Both conserved end residues are part of each CDR3.

v_call: TRBV5-4; cdr3_aa: CASSLGQGSSPLHF
v_call: TRBV10-3; cdr3_aa: CAARGTDYGYTF
v_call: TRBV30; cdr3_aa: CAWRSSGLGEQYF
v_call: TRBV24-1; cdr3_aa: CATSDLWGRNRGELFF
v_call: TRBV6-5; cdr3_aa: CASSYGGRGEKLFF
v_call: TRBV5-1; cdr3_aa: CASSPEGPGQGYGYTF
v_call: TRBV27; cdr3_aa: CASSLTGVFRNEQFF
v_call: TRBV19; cdr3_aa: CASGDLGNTIYF
v_call: TRBV5-6; cdr3_aa: CASSLNRVSYGYTF
v_call: TRBV19; cdr3_aa: CASTPGVAGGWDTQYF
v_call: TRBV5-6; cdr3_aa: CASSRTERSGYTF
v_call: TRBV13; cdr3_aa: CASSSSRGTGELFF
v_call: TRBV5-5; cdr3_aa: CASSLAAVETQYF
v_call: TRBV7-7; cdr3_aa: CASSLTSHETQYF
v_call: TRBV5-1; cdr3_aa: CASSLQGQGPGYTF
v_call: TRBV7-6; cdr3_aa: CASSLDGTAYEKLFF
v_call: TRBV19; cdr3_aa: CASSIGGQGNQPQHF
v_call: TRBV7-8; cdr3_aa: CASSSRTGAGYTF
v_call: TRBV28; cdr3_aa: CASMRRGGLANTEAFF
v_call: TRBV6-5; cdr3_aa: CASSSPGDNEQFF
v_call: TRBV11-2; cdr3_aa: CASSSNRGPYEQYF
v_call: TRBV3-1/TRBV3-2; cdr3_aa: CASSERRYYEQYF
v_call: TRBV1; cdr3_aa: CTSSQEFGGARTEAFF
v_call: TRBV28; cdr3_aa: CASSLSGGGDTQYF
v_call: TRBV19; cdr3_aa: CASSIRGTGSSPLHF
v_call: TRBV5-3; cdr3_aa: CARSLVERDSAGLEEKLFF
v_call: TRBV15; cdr3_aa: CATGNRGPLYGYTF
v_call: TRBV5-1; cdr3_aa: CASSTGDIQYF
v_call: TRBV3-1/TRBV3-2; cdr3_aa: CASSLPRGRGTPEAFF
v_call: TRBV3-1/TRBV3-2; cdr3_aa: CASSIGTLGNTIYF
v_call: TRBV11-3; cdr3_aa: CASSSLRDRSSYEQYF
v_call: TRBV10-2; cdr3_aa: CASTGVGGYTF
v_call: TRBV19; cdr3_aa: CASRSPVQGTDTQYF
v_call: TRBV19; cdr3_aa: CATRTVDSTDTQYF
v_call: TRBV27; cdr3_aa: CASRPYWTDEAFF
v_call: TRBV6-5; cdr3_aa: CASTSGTGHQHF
v_call: TRBV19; cdr3_aa: CASSIGQPSSVYTF
v_call: TRBV11-2; cdr3_aa: CASSFRPLLGAGGGDTQYF
v_call: TRBV20-1; cdr3_aa: CSALSPYEQYF
v_call: TRBV19; cdr3_aa: CASSIDQGYVSTDTQYF
v_call: TRBV3-1/TRBV3-2; cdr3_aa: CASSPDFFTDTQYF
v_call: TRBV5-5; cdr3_aa: CASSFIETGNTEAFF
v_call: TRBV30; cdr3_aa: CAWILRGEGSYTF
v_call: TRBV7-7; cdr3_aa: CASSLTAATQETQYF
v_call: TRBV7-9; cdr3_aa: CASSPLSNEQFF
v_call: TRBV9; cdr3_aa: CASSAGQGDLELFF